This TCR beta chain comes out of a study of long-term antiretroviral therapy in people with HIV. Study results and caveats: Dominance of pre-ART expanded clones persisted, fluctuating and often declining after ART. HIV repertoires had narrower CDR3 length ranges than controls. All blood samples came from the years 2004 to 2017, possibly under older ART regimens.

Sequencing used immunoSEQ v3.0 at survey level. Roughly 35,000-50,000 T-cell genomes per sample were the sequencing target. Assay: immunoSEQ multiplex PCR; the TCRdb copy retains only in-frame clones and omits some. The sample records tens of thousands of clones, approximately 90% being singletons. Germline CDR1 KGHSH, CDR2 LQKENI. The germline V and J ends were trimmed by 4 bases and 3 bases, with 19 bases remaining between them. This CDR3 has 16 amino acids. This clone was detected only once. What it binds is unknown. The starting material was unsorted PBMCs, obtained 1.8 years after starting antiretroviral therapy. This receptor was taken from a young woman with HIV. J is TRBJ2-7 and V is TRBV18; D is perhaps TRBD2 (7 bases). Written as DNA, the CDR3 is TGTGCCAGCTCACTCATTCCGGGGGGCAAGAACTACGAGCAGTACTTC. Translating gives CASSLIPGGKNYEQYF.